This TCR beta chain was obtained from a study of cytomegalovirus exposure and HLA in healthy donors (dated by TCRdb to about 2017). With respect to the entire study: According to an earlier analysis of 550 to 750 of the donors, 150 million to 200 million T cells yielded 90 million to 140 million unique TCR beta sequences and 276 Gb of sequence data. A later analysis re-examined previously published TCR beta repertoires from over 500 donors and added high-resolution HLA genotyping to investigate patterns of TCR occurrence. An early release covering about 600 HLA-typed donors comprised about 300 gigabases of sequencing data and some 79 million unique TCR sequences. Class I and class II HLA loci were covered by the typing at four-digit resolution. Genome-wide SNP genotypes for about 65% of the 666 donors were used in a later genetic analysis, which treated that subset as a discovery cohort. The study combined high-throughput TCR immunosequencing, statistical association of individual TCRs with disease status, and machine learning to predict cytomegalovirus infection status. On average, around 240,000 unique TCR beta nucleotide sequences were sequenced per donor among some 430 genotyped donors of the cohort, with 15% to 20% of those sequences being non-productive. Among the approximately 400 genotyped donors, around 81% belonged to the genetic ancestry cluster associated with self-reported Caucasian donors. Every repertoire in the discovery cohort had been generated on one and the same sequencing platform. The study profiled the T cell repertoires of approximately 700 subjects by immunosequencing and related them to cytomegalovirus serostatus. Rather than drawing on any new phenotypic data, the later analysis identified candidate immune exposures from TCR beta sequences and the way those sequences occurred across donors. The study was designed to test whether signatures of past pathogen exposure could be identified by cataloging public T cell receptors. An earlier analysis of 500 to 650 of the donors applied high-throughput TCR beta sequencing to assess whether each TCR beta V gene segment acted as functional or pseudogenic. Donor age, sex, ethnicity and CMV serostatus were collected together with the repertoire data. The number of typed donors differed by locus: about 620-630 for A, B, C, DRB1 and DQB1; about 520 for DQA1; around 580 for DPA1; and around 450 for DPB1. A separate validation cohort of approximately 130 different subjects was used in addition to the approximately 640-subject first cohort. Roughly five DR-DQ haplotypes were treated as single units for association and clustering because of strong linkage in the cohort. Study-wide conclusions, independent of this receptor: In a later analysis, HLA-associated TCR beta chains were found to be more clonally expanded and to have lower generation probabilities than equally common non-associated chains. Correlated functional status among segregating V segments might be attributable to linkage disequilibrium, but an unknown experimental factor could not be ruled out. Across donors, most TCR sequences were observed very rarely, whereas some public TCRs were present in many individuals. Some IMGT-functional V segments, including TRBV6-2 and TRBV6-3, could not be told apart with the 87-base-pair reads, so those segments were excluded. An earlier analysis of around 540 of the donors showed that most TCR beta V segments appeared in productive rearrangements either about 87% or about 30% of the time, which broadly matched IMGT annotations. An association between a missense DCLRE1C variant and V-gene and J-gene trimming of TCR beta chains was found in a later genetic analysis and replicated in an independent cohort. The only immune exposure information available for the cohort was CMV serostatus. In a later analysis, TCR association rates were found to vary across HLA loci, with the most associated TCRs seen for DRB1 alleles and the fewest for HLA-C alleles. In the study, some 180 TCR beta chains were listed as associated with cytomegalovirus. A further reported finding was that TCR beta sequences accurately predicted the HLA-A and HLA-B alleles for most subjects in the first cohort. Several of the top co-occurrence clusters appeared to be linked to parvovirus B19, influenza, CMV and Epstein-Barr virus, according to a later analysis. Only TCR beta chains were sequenced in this cohort, and the absence of alpha or paired-chain data limited detectable features. According to the authors, the approach could potentially be generalized to other disease states and immunological phenotypes. In a later analysis, most CMV-associated TCR beta chains were found to appear HLA-restricted, with HLA associations seemingly driven largely by CMV exposure. Because counts were too low, seventeen rarely observed V segments, including chromosome 9 orphons, were excluded from the earlier analysis of some 590 of the donors. Three of the identified cytomegalovirus-associated TCR beta chains were confirmed in vitro to be specific for cytomegalovirus antigens. The classifier was reported to diagnose cytomegalovirus status with high specificity and sensitivity in both the original cohort and the validation cohort. HLA typing was unavailable for some donors at each locus, so association tests used only the typed subset. A cluster of highly shared sequence variants was judged likely to represent a technical artifact of the sequencing pipeline. In a later analysis, more than 15,000 TCR beta sequences were associated with specific HLA alleles at a false discovery rate of 0.05. Assigning TCR associations to individual alleles was difficult when HLA alleles, especially DR and DQ, strongly co-occurred. The presence/absence analyses assumed that sequencing depth was roughly uniform across donors, and that assumption may not be true. In a later genetic analysis, fewer N-insertions in productive TCRs were reported among donors in an Asian-associated ancestry cluster than the roughly 700-donor mean.

The germline V gene sets CDR1 to SGHVS and CDR2 to FNYEAQ. The trim is 0 bases for V and 7 bases for J, with a gap of 12 bases between the germline ends. From its cysteine to its phenylalanine, the CDR3 spans 14 amino acids. The DNA shown is the 42-base CDR3, in frame from base 1. The cohort consisted of approximately 690 healthy bone marrow donors. At the time of sampling, all cohort members were nominally healthy, though unrecorded immune exposures were likely present. The donor tested CMV seronegative and was one of the 352 seronegative cohort members. A peripheral blood sample was provided by each donor, and peripheral blood mononuclear cells were used for TCR beta sequencing. The Qiagen DNeasy Blood Extraction Kit was used to extract genomic DNA from the blood cell samples. To prepare the library, the immunoSEQ multiplex PCR assay was applied. For the multiplex PCR, a mixture combining 60 forward primers for TCR Vbeta segments and 13 reverse primers for TCR Jbeta segments was used. The CDR3 region of rearranged TCR beta genes was amplified from genomic DNA with a multiplex PCR assay. The amplified TCR beta libraries were sequenced on the Illumina HiSeq System as 87-base-pair reads. In the authors' own workflow: Across the 670 or so repertoires, a later analysis counted some 80 million unique TCR beta chains, around 11 million of which were shared by at least two donors. A nearest-neighbor algorithm error-corrected the raw reads and collapsed the reads into unique sequences, merging closely related sequences to remove PCR and sequencing errors. V, D and J gene segments were assigned by aligning CDR3 sequences to IMGT reference sequences. For a sequence to be retained, a match of at least six nucleotides was required to both a V gene segment and a J gene segment. Rearrangements were classified as productive when the CDR3 lacked stop codons and remained in frame with V and J, and all other rearrangements were classified as non-productive. CDR3 was defined by IMGT convention, running from the second conserved V-encoded cysteine to the conserved J-encoded phenylalanine. The earlier analysis of 500 to 750 of the donors excluded any sequence lacking an unambiguous match to a single V gene segment. An earlier analysis of some 500 of the donors classified V segments as functional when productive rearrangements were above 56.7% and as segregating when the standard deviation between donors was above 5%. A statistical classification framework was developed to diagnose cytomegalovirus status using the catalog of TCR beta chain sequences. In a later analysis, V and J genes were assigned by comparing TCR nucleotide sequences against IMGT/GENE-DB human TR gene sequences. Using the TCRdist pipeline, a later analysis assigned CDR3 sequences along with most-parsimonious VDJ recombination scenarios. In a later analysis, each TCR beta chain was defined by its CDR3 amino acid sequence together with its V-gene family, and reads lacking a unique V-gene family were excluded. In a later analysis, several hundred highly shared, low-generation-probability nucleotide sequences were removed to address suspected cross-contamination and a sequencing artifact. In a later analysis, a clonal expansion index for each public chain was calculated from normalized within-repertoire ranks of inferred template counts. In a later analysis, generation probabilities were computed with a VDJ recombination model fitted to out-of-frame rearrangements, and the resulting probabilities were checked against IGoR. Hypergeometric tests were used in a later analysis to score TCR-TCR, TCR-HLA and TCR-CMV co-occurrence, with a repertoire-size bias correction applied to the TCR pairs. In a later analysis, false discovery rates were estimated by permuting HLA or CMV assignments 20 times. A later analysis grouped co-occurring TCRs with DBSCAN, adding TCRdist sequence similarity when clustering within HLA-allele-positive subsets. Repertoires with fewer than 30,000 or more than 120,000 public chains were left out of co-occurrence clustering, as were five repertoires with anomalous nucleotide sharing. Sourced from immuneACCESS, this table was stored by TCRdb with only in-frame sequences that have V and J called. A share of the clones is absent; for the studies checked, an unresolved V gene accounts for under half, and the remainder has no known explanation. That table is the source of V, J and clone size, and D and trimming were worked out from the DNA. This sample has 150,000 to 200,000 clones in its table, and approximately 72% of those were observed once. The ten largest clones capture 1.4% to 1.5% of the sample.

About this clone itself: What antigen it recognizes has not been identified. Base-call qualities are not available, and no considerably larger clone is one nucleotide away.

The sequence links TRBV7-6 to TRBJ1-2, with TRBD1 perhaps the D gene, on 6 matching bases. Sequencing was done on a sample of PBMCs. This TCR was recovered from a man aged 45-60 years in good health and CMV-seronegative. At the DNA level, the sequence is TGTGCCAGCAGCTTAGCGCAGGGGAGCGGTGGCTACACCTTC. Its translation is CASSLAQGSGGYTF. Reference TRBV7-6 and TRBJ1-2 genes cover what lies past the CDR3, so the full variable domain is GAGVSQSPRYKVTKRGQDVALRCDPISGHVSLYWYRQALGQGPEFLTYFNYEAQQDKSGLPNDRFSAERPEGSISTLTIQRTEQRDSAMYRCASSLAQGSGGYTFGSGTRLTVV.